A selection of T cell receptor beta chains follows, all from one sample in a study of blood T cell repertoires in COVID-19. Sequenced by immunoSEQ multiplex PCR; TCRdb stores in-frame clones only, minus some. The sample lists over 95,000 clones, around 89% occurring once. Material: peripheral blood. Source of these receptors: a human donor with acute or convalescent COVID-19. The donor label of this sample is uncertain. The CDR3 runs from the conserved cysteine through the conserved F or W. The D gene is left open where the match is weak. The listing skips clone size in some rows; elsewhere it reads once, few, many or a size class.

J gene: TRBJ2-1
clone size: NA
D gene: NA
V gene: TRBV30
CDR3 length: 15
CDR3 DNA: TGTGCCTGGAGTAGGATGGGGGCCACTAACAATGAGCAGTTCTTC
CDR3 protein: CAWSRMGATNNEQFF

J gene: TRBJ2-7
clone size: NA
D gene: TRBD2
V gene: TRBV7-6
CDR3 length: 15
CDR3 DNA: TGTGCCAGCAGCCAAGGACTAGCGGGACCCTACGAGCAGTACTTC
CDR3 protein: CASSQGLAGPYEQYF

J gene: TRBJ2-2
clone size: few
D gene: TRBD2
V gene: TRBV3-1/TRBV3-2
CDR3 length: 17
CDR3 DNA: TGTGCCAGCAGCCACCCGGGGACTAGCGGTATCTCCGGGGAGCTGTTTTTT
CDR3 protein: CASSHPGTSGISGELFF

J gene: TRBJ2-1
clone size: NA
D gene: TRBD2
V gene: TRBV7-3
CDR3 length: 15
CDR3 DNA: TGTGCCAGCAGCCCCAGCGGGAGTTCTGGCAATGAGCAGTTCTTC
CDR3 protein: CASSPSGSSGNEQFF

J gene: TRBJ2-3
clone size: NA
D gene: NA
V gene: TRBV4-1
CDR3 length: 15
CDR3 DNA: TGCGCCAGCAGCCATGACGGGGTGAGCACAGATACGCAGTATTTT
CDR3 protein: CASSHDGVSTDTQYF

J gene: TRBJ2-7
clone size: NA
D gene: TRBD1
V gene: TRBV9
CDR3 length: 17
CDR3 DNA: TGTGCCAGCAGCGTAGGACCATCTGGACAGGGGGCTTACGAGCAGTACTTC
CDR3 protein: CASSVGPSGQGAYEQYF

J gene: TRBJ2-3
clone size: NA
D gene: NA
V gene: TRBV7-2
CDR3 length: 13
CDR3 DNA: TGTGCCAGCAGCTTTCTCAGCACAGATACGCAGTATTTT
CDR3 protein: CASSFLSTDTQYF

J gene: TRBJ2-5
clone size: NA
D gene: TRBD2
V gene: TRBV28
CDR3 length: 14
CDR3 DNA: TGTGCCAGCAGTTCCGGGACTATTAAAGAGACCCAGTACTTC
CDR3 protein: CASSSGTIKETQYF

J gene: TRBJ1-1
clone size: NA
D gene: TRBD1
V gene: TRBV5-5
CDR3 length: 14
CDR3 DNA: TGTGCCAGCAGCTTTCCAGGACAGGGGGCTGAAGCTTTCTTT
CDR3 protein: CASSFPGQGAEAFF

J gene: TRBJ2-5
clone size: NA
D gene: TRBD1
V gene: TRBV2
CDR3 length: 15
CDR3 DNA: TGTGCCAGCAGTGAACAGGGGGCACAGGGAGAGACCCAGTACTTC
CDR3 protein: CASSEQGAQGETQYF

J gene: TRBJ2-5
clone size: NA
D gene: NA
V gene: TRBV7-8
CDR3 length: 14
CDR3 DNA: TGTGCCAGCAGCTTAAACAGGGTTTTTGAGACCCAGTACTTC
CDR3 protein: CASSLNRVFETQYF

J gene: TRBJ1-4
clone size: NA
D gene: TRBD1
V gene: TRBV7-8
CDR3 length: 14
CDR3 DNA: TGTGCCAGCAGCTTATTCGGGGACAGTGAAAAACTGTTTTTT
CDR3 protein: CASSLFGDSEKLFF

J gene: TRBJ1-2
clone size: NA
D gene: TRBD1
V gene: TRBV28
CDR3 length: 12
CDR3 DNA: TGTGCCAGCAGTCGACAGGGGGCAGGCTACACCTTC
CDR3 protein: CASSRQGAGYTF

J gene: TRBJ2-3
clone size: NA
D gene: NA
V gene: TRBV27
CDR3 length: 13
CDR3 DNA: TGTGCCAGCAGTTACGCGACAGTAGATACGCAGTATTTT
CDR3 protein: CASSYATVDTQYF

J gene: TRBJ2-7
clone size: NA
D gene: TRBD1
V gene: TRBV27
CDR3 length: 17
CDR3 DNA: TGTGCCAGCAGTTTAACCACCGGGACAGGGTTTTTTGGGGAGCAGTACTTC
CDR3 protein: CASSLTTGTGFFGEQYF

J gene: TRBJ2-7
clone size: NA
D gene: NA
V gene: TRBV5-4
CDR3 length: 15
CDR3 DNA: TGTGCCAGCAGCTATGACTACCGGGGCTCCTACGAGCAGTACTTC
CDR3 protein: CASSYDYRGSYEQYF